This T cell receptor beta chain comes out of a study of Graves' ophthalmopathy and Graves' hyperthyroidism. About the research overall: Stable hyperthyroidism meant no ophthalmopathy within 18 months of follow-up.

Study results and caveats: Most expanded thyroid clonotypes above 0.001 frequency also appeared in blood.

This clonotype came up a few times. Its specificity is unknown. As the template, RNA transcripts were used to amplify TCR beta CDR3 regions. Second-round multiplex PCR came after a first-round RT-PCR that employed HTBI primers. One entry per CDR3 protein, called by TCRdb with MiXCR from the multiplex PCR reads. Among more than 1,000,000 distinct CDR3 sequences listed, about 35% were seen once. This CDR3 comprises 14 residues. Trimming cost V 3 bases and J 5 bases, with 13 bases left between them. CDR1 and CDR2 from the germline V gene are SGHTA and FQGTGA. Certain patients, namely those with other autoimmune diseases, uncontrolled infections, pregnancy or lactation, were excluded. Physicians reached a diagnosis by relying on clinical symptoms, serum thyroxine, TRAb, thyroid ultrasound and orbital computed tomography.

Input material: peripheral blood or thyroid tissue (not recorded which). The source of this sequence is an adult man with Graves' hyperthyroidism. The chain couples TRBV7-3 to TRBJ1-2; TRBD1 is a possible D gene (6 bases). This CDR3 is CASSLVAGAYGYTF. CDR3 bases: TGTGCCAGCAGCTTGGTAGCGGGGGCATATGGCTACACCTTC.